The text below deals with one T cell receptor (beta chain). The antigen remains unidentified. Measured with immunoSEQ multiplex PCR; TCRdb has only the in-frame clones, and not every one. Of 100,000 to 150,000 clones listed, more than 65% are singletons. The germline CDR1 and CDR2 sequences are DFQATT and SNEGSKA (reference sequence). V dropped 3 bases and J dropped 1 base, with 10 bases sitting between them. The CDR3 is 14 residues long. This entry is derived from a study of T cell responses to AZD1222 COVID-19 vaccine. Points from the study as a whole: Baseline testing showed seropositivity in only six or seven AZD1222 recipients. Donors were largely white British and mainly female; clonal diversity was possibly underestimated. Targets within unmutated variant regions were reportedly found for nearly half of spike-specific TCRs. Only after the peak T cell response were repertoires sampled.

Sequenced here: peripheral blood, sampled 28 days after the second AZD1222 dose. The V call is TRBV20-1, the J call TRBJ2-1; no firm D call. The clonotype originates from an adult who received the AZD1222 COVID-19 vaccine. The CDR3 loop is CSASEESSYNEQFF. The DNA for the CDR3 is TGCAGTGCTAGTGAAGAGAGTTCCTACAATGAGCAGTTCTTC.